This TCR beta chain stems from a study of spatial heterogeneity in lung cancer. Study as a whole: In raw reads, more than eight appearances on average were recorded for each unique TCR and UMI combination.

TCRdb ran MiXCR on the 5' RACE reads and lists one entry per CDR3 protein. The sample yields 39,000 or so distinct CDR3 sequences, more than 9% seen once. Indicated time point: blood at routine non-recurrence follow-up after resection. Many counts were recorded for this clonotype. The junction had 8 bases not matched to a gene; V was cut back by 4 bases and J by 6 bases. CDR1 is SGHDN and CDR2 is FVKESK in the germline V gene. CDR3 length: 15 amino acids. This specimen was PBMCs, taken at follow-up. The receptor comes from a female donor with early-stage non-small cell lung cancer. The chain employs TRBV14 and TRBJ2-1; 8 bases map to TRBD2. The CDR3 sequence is CASSPGLAPVNEQFF. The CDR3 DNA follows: TGTGCCAGCAGCCCAGGACTAGCCCCCGTCAATGAGCAGTTCTTC. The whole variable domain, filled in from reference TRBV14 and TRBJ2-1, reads EAGVTQFPSHSVIEKGQTVTLRCDPISGHDNLYWYRRVMGKEIKFLLHFVKESKQDESGMPNNRFLAERTGGTYSTLKVQPAELEDSGVYFCASSPGLAPVNEQFFGPGTRLTVL.